Below, 21 T cell receptor beta chains from the same sample are listed, as sequenced in a study of shared clonotypes between healthy human individuals. Profiling relied on immunoSEQ multiplex PCR, and the TCRdb table lists in-frame clones only, not all of them. The table shows roughly 810,000 clones, with about 96% occurring only once. Naive CD8 cells lacked CD45RO, underwent positive selection for CCR7 and left out terminally differentiated effector memory CD45RA+ cells. Sequencing used naive CD8+ T cells sorted from blood. These receptors were taken from a man aged 25 to 40 in good health.

The chain uses TRBV21-1 and TRBJ2-7; TRBD1, the table's D call, was not compared with the DNA. TRBV21-1 is labeled a pseudogene. This CDR3 is 17 amino acids long. In DNA form, the CDR3 reads TGTGCCAGCAGCAAACGCCAAAGACAGGGTGGTTCGTACGAGCAGTACTTC. It translates to CASSKRQRQGGSYEQYF.

The chain employs TRBV7-2 and TRBJ2-7, with unresolved D. Looked up from germline, CDR1 is SGHTA and CDR2 is FQGNSA. The CDR3 is 14 amino acids. Between the trimmed V and J ends, which lost 5 bases and 2 bases, there was a span of 13 bases. In DNA, the CDR3 is TGTGCCAGCAGCGTGGGTCCGAGCGCCTACGAGCAGTACTTC. It is translated as CASSVGPSAYEQYF.

This clone was detected once. This chain connects TRBV15 to TRBJ1-5, with D uncertain. Trimming took 6 bases from V and 0 from J, leaving 9 bases between them. The CDR3 runs to 14 residues. Germline CDR1 is LNHNV and CDR2 is YYDKDF (reference sequence). The CDR3 DNA follows: TGTGCCACCAGTAGCGAAGATAGCAATCAGCCCCAGCATTTT. This encodes CATSSEDSNQPQHF. Full variable domain (remainder filled in from reference TRBV15 and TRBJ1-5): DAMVIQNPRYQVTQFGKPVTLSCSQTLNHNVMYWYQQKSSQAPKLLFHYYDKDFNNEADTPDNFQSRRPNTSFCFLDIRSPGLGDTAMYLCATSSEDSNQPQHFGDGTRLSIL.

This clone was seen only once. The chain carries TRBV5-5 and TRBJ2-7; D remains unclear. The CDR3 contains 12 residues. Germline V gene lookup returns CDR1 SGHKS and CDR2 YYEKEE (reference sequence). Trimming took 4 bases from V and 5 from J, leaving 10 bases between them. CDR3 nucleotides: TGTGCCAGCAGCCCGGTCCCAGACGAGCAGTACTTC. It yields the protein CASSPVPDEQYF.

The chain joins TRBV5-1 to TRBJ2-2, with 12 bases lining up with TRBD1. Germline V gene data show CDR1 as SGHRS and CDR2 as YFSETQ. The CDR3 has 16 amino acids. V lost 5 bases and J lost 7; bases outside the gene matches: 9. The DNA of the CDR3 is TGCGCCAGCAGTCGGGAGGGACAGGGGGCCATCGGGGAGCTGTTTTTT. Translating it yields CASSREGQGAIGELFF.

The V and J genes are TRBV7-3 and TRBJ2-7, with 15 bases identical to TRBD2. The CDR3 totals 19 residues. The germline gives CDR1 SGHTA, CDR2 FQGTGA. J was trimmed by 2 bases and V by 3 bases; bases with no gene match: 11. As DNA, the CDR3 is TGTGCCAGCAGCTTCCTTGGACTAGCGGGAGGGAGGTATCCCTACGAGCAGTACTTC. As protein: CASSFLGLAGGRYPYEQYF. Full variable domain (rest looked up from reference TRBV7-3 and TRBJ2-7): GAGVSQTPSNKVTEKGKYVELRCDPISGHTALYWYRQSLGQGPEFLIYFQGTGAADDSGLPNDRFFAVRPEGSVSTLKIQRTERGDSAVYLCASSFLGLAGGRYPYEQYFGPGTRLTVT.

DNA of the CDR3: TGTGCCAGCAGCGCGGGATGGCCAGATACGCAGTATTTT. The encoded protein is CASSAGWPDTQYF. This rearrangement joins TRBV5-6 to TRBJ2-3; D possibly corresponds to TRBD2 (6 bases). V lost 4 bases, J lost 4 bases, and 10 bases lay in between. The CDR3 totals 13 residues. In germline, CDR1 is SGHDT, CDR2 YYEEEE.

The chain employs TRBV5-4 and TRBJ2-7, with TRBD2 matching over 8 bases. Germline V lookup: CDR1 SGHNT, CDR2 YYREEE (reference sequence). The CDR3 is 15 amino acids. The V gene end was trimmed by 0 bases and the J gene end by 4 bases; junction bases not matched to a gene: 6. CDR3 amino acids: CASSLDSGLEYEQYF. The CDR3 nucleotides are TGTGCCAGCAGCTTGGATTCGGGACTAGAATACGAGCAGTACTTC. Supplemented by reference TRBV5-4 and TRBJ2-7, the full variable domain reads ETGVTQSPTHLIKTRGQQVTLRCSSQSGHNTVSWYQQALGQGPQFIFQYYREEENGRGNFPPRFSGLQFPNYSSELNVNALELDDSALYLCASSLDSGLEYEQYFGPGTRLTVT.

The chain carries TRBV28 and TRBJ2-6; D is ambiguous. CDR1 is MDHEN, CDR2 SYDVKM, per germline. V gave up 5 bases and J gave up 5 bases, with 22 bases separating them. The CDR3 contains 18 residues. The CDR3 nucleotides are TGTGCCAGCAGTAGAGGAAGCTTGACACAAAGTCGGGCCAACGTCCTGACTTTC. It specifies CASSRGSLTQSRANVLTF. Together with reference TRBV28 and TRBJ2-6, the CDR3 gives the full variable domain: DVKVTQSSRYLVKRTGEKVFLECVQDMDHENMFWYRQDPGLGLRLIYFSYDVKMKEKGDIPEGYSVSREKKERFSLILESASTNQTSMYLCASSRGSLTQSRANVLTFGAGSRLTVL.

This clone has only one observation. The J gene is TRBJ2-1, the V gene TRBV9; D remains unclear. The V gene lost 0 bases and the J gene lost 1 base, with 5 bases spanning the gap. The CDR3 is 14 amino acids. CDR1 and CDR2 from the germline V gene are SGDLS and YYNGEE. CDR3 sequence reads: CASSVDESYNEQFF. The CDR3 DNA reads as TGTGCCAGCAGCGTAGATGAGTCCTACAATGAGCAGTTCTTC.

V is TRBV27 and J is TRBJ2-7; 7 bases agree with TRBD1. With 0 bases clipped from V and 1 base from J, the junction kept 3 bases outside the gene matches. The germline V gene encodes CDR1 MNHEY and CDR2 SMNVEV (reference sequence). CDR3 length: 15 residues. Here the CDR3 reads CASSLSRTGSYEQYF. The CDR3 nucleotides are TGTGCCAGCAGTTTATCGAGGACAGGATCCTACGAGCAGTACTTC.

The V call is TRBV5-1, the J call TRBJ2-1; 11 bases agree with TRBD2. Germline V lookup: CDR1 SGHRS, CDR2 YFSETQ. The CDR3 contains 16 residues. With 4 bases clipped from V and 7 bases from J, the junction kept 10 bases outside the gene matches. CDR3 region: CASSPLAGGPLNEQFF. The CDR3 DNA reads as TGCGCCAGCAGCCCCTTAGCGGGAGGGCCATTAAATGAGCAGTTCTTC.

The chain employs TRBV6-5 and TRBJ2-2, with 7 bases aligning to TRBD2. CDR1 is MNHEY and CDR2 is SVGAGI in the germline V gene. There are 16 residues in the CDR3. The V segment lost 0 bases and the J segment 6 bases; nucleotides outside the gene matches: 7. Here the CDR3 reads CASSYSSSGVAGELFF. In DNA, the CDR3 is TGTGCCAGCAGTTACTCATCTAGCGGAGTGGCCGGGGAGCTGTTTTTT.

V is TRBV28 and J is TRBJ1-5; maybe TRBD1 (5 bases). Germline values: CDR1 MDHEN, CDR2 SYDVKM. This CDR3 comprises 15 residues. The CDR3 sequence: CASTRGTTSNQPQHF. The DNA of the CDR3 is TGTGCAAGTACTCGGGGGACGACTAGCAATCAGCCCCAGCATTTT.

The V gene is TRBV7-9, the J gene TRBJ2-1; 7 nucleotides agree with TRBD1. Germline CDR1 reads SEHNR; CDR2 reads FQNEAQ (reference sequence). J was trimmed by 9 bases and V by 5 bases; bases with no gene match: 10. This CDR3 spans 14 amino acids. The DNA of the CDR3 is TGTGCCAGCAGCGAAAGGACAGGTTTCGGTGAGCAGTTCTTC. It codes for CASSERTGFGEQFF.

The chain has TRBV5-1 and TRBJ2-2; D is ambiguous. The V end lost 0 bases, the J end lost 10 bases, and 7 bases lay between the germline ends. CDR1 is SGHRS, CDR2 YFSETQ, per germline. This CDR3 comprises 12 residues. CDR3 DNA: TGCGCCAGCAGCTTGGAGTCCGTGGAGCTGTTTTTT. Amino acids: CASSLESVELFF.

The chain joins TRBV25-1 to TRBJ2-1; D is unresolved. V lost 1 base and J lost 14, with 12 bases in between. CDR1 is MGHDK, CDR2 SYGVNS, per germline. This CDR3 has 12 amino acids. The CDR3 here is CASSESTAREFF. The CDR3 bases are TGTGCCAGCAGTGAATCTACGGCTAGGGAGTTCTTC.

The CDR3 DNA follows: TGTGCCAGCAGCCCCGGGTGGGGGAGCTCCTACGAGCAGTACTTC. Translating it yields CASSPGWGSSYEQYF. The chain has TRBV13 and TRBJ2-7, with D perhaps being TRBD1 or TRBD2 (5 bases each). V lost 5 bases to trimming and J lost 0 bases, with 14 bases between them. This CDR3 region has 15 residues. Per germline, CDR1 PRHDT and CDR2 FYEKMQ (reference sequence).

The chain is built from TRBV11-3 and TRBJ2-2, with D uncertain. The CDR3 totals 12 residues. V shed 4 bases and J shed 6 bases, with 6 bases lying between them. CDR1 SGHNT and CDR2 YENEEA come from the germline V gene. The CDR3 region is CASSSEPGELFF. In DNA form, the CDR3 reads TGTGCCAGCAGCTCCGAACCCGGGGAGCTGTTTTTT.

The chain joins TRBV6-1 to TRBJ2-3; D is unresolved. This CDR3 spans 14 amino acids. Deletions cut 2 bases from V and 0 bases from J, with 6 bases between. Germline values: CDR1 MNHNS, CDR2 SASEGT. As DNA, the CDR3 is TGTGCCAGCAGTGAACGAGTCAGCACAGATACGCAGTATTTT. Translating it yields CASSERVSTDTQYF.

Only one count was recorded for this clone. The V and J genes are TRBV2 and TRBJ2-7; 12 bases align to TRBD2. The CDR3 loop spans 17 amino acids. The V and J ends lost 6 bases and 0 bases, in that order; junction bases with no gene match: 9. From germline, CDR1 is SNHLY and CDR2 FYNNEI. The CDR3 region has the DNA TGTGCCAGCAGCGGGACTAGCGGGTCCCCTCGCTCCTACGAGCAGTACTTC. Translated, it gives CASSGTSGSPRSYEQYF.